This TCR beta chain is from a study of T-cell reconstitution after alpha-beta-depleted transplantation in children. Germline V lookup: CDR1 MNHNS, CDR2 SASEGT. The CDR3 loop spans 15 amino acids. V gave up 6 bases and J gave up 2 bases, with 17 bases separating them. This clonotype has only a few counts. Preparation of the TCRbeta library used unique molecular identifiers. TCRdb re-called the PCR reads with MiXCR, one entry per CDR3 protein. The sample records 350,000 to 450,000 distinct CDR3 sequences, around 21% being singletons. The receptor comes from a human donor who donated a stem cell graft to a child with acute myeloid leukemia. Source: PBMCs from the stem cell graft donor, taken from the stem cell graft. V usage is TRBV6-1 and J usage is TRBJ2-7; the D call may be TRBD1 or TRBD2 (6 bases each). The CDR3 DNA follows: TGTGCCAGCAGAATACAGGGTGGGGAGGCCTACGAGCAGTACTTC. Protein sequence: CASRIQGGEAYEQYF.